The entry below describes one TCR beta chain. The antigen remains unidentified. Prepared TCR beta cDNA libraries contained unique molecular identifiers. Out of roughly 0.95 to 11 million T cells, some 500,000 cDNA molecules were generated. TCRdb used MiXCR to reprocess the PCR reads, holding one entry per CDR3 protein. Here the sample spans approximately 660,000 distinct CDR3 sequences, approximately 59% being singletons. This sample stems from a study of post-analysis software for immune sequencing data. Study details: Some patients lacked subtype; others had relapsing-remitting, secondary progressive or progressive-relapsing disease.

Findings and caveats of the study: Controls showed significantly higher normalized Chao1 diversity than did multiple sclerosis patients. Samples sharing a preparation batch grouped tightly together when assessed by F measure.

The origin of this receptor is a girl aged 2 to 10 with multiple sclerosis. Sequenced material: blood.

CDR3 sequence (DNA): TGCGCCAGTCCGGGACAGGGGTATGGCTACACCTTC. Protein: CASPGQGYGYTF. The chain recombines TRBV10-2 with TRBJ1-2, with 10 bases matching TRBD1. Trimming took 9 bases from V and 5 from J; bases not matched to a gene: 3. The CDR3 is made up of 12 amino acids. The germline gives CDR1 WSHSY, CDR2 SAAADI.